This entry is about one T cell receptor (beta chain). Its antigen is undetermined. The sample belongs to a study of cytomegalovirus exposure and HLA in healthy donors. On the study more broadly: A subsequent analysis reported that the roughly 120 validation repertoires were produced on the same platform that had also been used for the roughly 710 first-cohort repertoires.

Clones were read by immunoSEQ multiplex PCR, and TCRdb kept only the in-frame ones, dropping some. Here the sample spans 90,000 or so clones, around 85% being singletons. Regarding the study as a whole: In the 95 to 150 validation repertoires, a later analysis found that first-cohort TCR clusters tended to co-occur. Altogether, 160 or so TCR beta chains were recorded as cytomegalovirus-associated. Across donors, most TCRs were seen rarely, yet some public ones were widespread.

There are 14 residues in the CDR3. Germline CDR1 is SGHVS and CDR2 is FNYEAQ. The V and J ends lost 5 bases and 4 bases, in that order; junction bases with no gene match: 5. The chain couples TRBV7-6 to TRBJ1-1, with 9 bases aligning to TRBD1. The origin of this receptor is a man aged 18 to 29 in good health and CMV-seropositive. The sequencing sample was made of PBMCs. This CDR3 reads CASSPWTGATEAFF. CDR3 in DNA: TGTGCCAGCAGCCCTTGGACAGGGGCCACTGAAGCTTTCTTT.